One and the same sample provided the 25 T cell receptor beta chains below, sequenced in a study of blood T cell repertoires in COVID-19. Sequenced by immunoSEQ multiplex PCR; TCRdb stores in-frame clones only, minus some. The sample includes under 300,000 clones, approximately 81% seen only once; the top ten take about 3.2%. Sequencing input: peripheral blood. The source is a woman aged 60 to 75 with active or convalescent COVID-19.

The chain has TRBV12-5 and TRBJ2-3, with 7 positions matching TRBD1. The CDR3 spans 14 residues. Unmatched junction bases numbered 6, after V lost 5 bases and J lost 4 bases. The germline V gene encodes CDR1 LGHNT and CDR2 FRNRAP. The CDR3 nucleotides are TGTGCTAGTGGTCCCATGACAGGGTCAGATACGCAGTATTTT. Protein: CASGPMTGSDTQYF.

V usage is TRBV21-1 and J usage is TRBJ1-1; TRBD1, the table's D call, was not compared with the DNA. TRBV21-1 is flagged as a pseudogene. This CDR3 has 15 amino acids. In nucleotides, the CDR3 is TGTGCCAGCAGCACCTTGGACAGGGAGAACACTGAAGCTTTCTTT. Amino acid sequence: CASSTLDRENTEAFF.

V and J are TRBV6-5 and TRBJ1-2, with 7 bases lining up with TRBD1. This CDR3 contains 13 residues. The germline V gene has CDR1 MNHEY and CDR2 SVGAGI. With V trimmed by 2 bases and J by 8 bases, 5 bases remained unmatched. CDR3 residues: CASSYDRVNGYTF. As DNA, the CDR3 is TGTGCCAGCAGTTACGACAGGGTAAACGGCTACACCTTC.

J is TRBJ1-5 and V is TRBV7-9; D may be TRBD1 (5 bases). Trimming took off 5 bases at V and 2 bases at J, with 16 bases between the two ends. The CDR3 contains 16 residues. CDR1 is SEHNR, CDR2 FQNEAQ, per germline (reference sequence). CDR3 region: CASSQGLGMGNQPQHF. For the CDR3, the DNA is TGTGCCAGCAGCCAGGGTTTGGGGATGGGCAATCAGCCCCAGCATTTT.

The V gene is TRBV12-5, the J gene TRBJ2-3, with 9 bases aligning to TRBD1. CDR1 is LGHNT, CDR2 FRNRAP, per germline. There are 16 residues in the CDR3. J lost 0 bases, V lost 5 bases, and 6 bases had no gene match. The CDR3 here is CASGPGTGSSTDTQYF. The CDR3 DNA follows: TGTGCTAGTGGTCCCGGGACAGGGTCTAGCACAGATACGCAGTATTTT.

This rearrangement joins TRBV6-5 to TRBJ2-7, with 7 positions matching TRBD1. The V and J ends lost 2 bases and 6 bases, in that order; junction bases with no gene match: 4. This CDR3 comprises 13 residues. Germline V gene lookup returns CDR1 MNHEY and CDR2 SVGAGI. The CDR3 nucleotides are TGTGCCAGCAGTTACGGGGCAGGGGGCGAGCAGTACTTC. Protein sequence: CASSYGAGGEQYF.

The CDR3 sequence is CASSSLEGTEAFF. As DNA, the CDR3 is TGTGCCAGCAGCTCCCTCGAGGGCACTGAAGCTTTCTTT. This sequence joins TRBV7-3 and TRBJ1-1; no reliable D call. Germline values: CDR1 SGHTA, CDR2 FQGTGA. Trimming removed 4 bases at V and 4 bases at J, with 10 bases between. The CDR3 is 13 amino acids.

The CDR3 DNA reads as TGTGCCATCAGTGAGCCCCTCCTTTCCTACAATGAGCAGTTCTTC. Residues: CAISEPLLSYNEQFF. The rearrangement links TRBV10-3 to TRBJ2-1; D gene ambiguous. This CDR3 has 15 residues. With 2 bases removed from V and 1 base from J, the gap between germline ends came to 9 bases. Per germline, CDR1 ENHRY and CDR2 SYGVKD.

The rearrangement joins TRBV3-1 (or the pseudogene TRBV3-2) to TRBJ1-3, with D unresolved. Trimming removed 3 bases at V and 3 bases at J, with 18 bases between. The germline gives CDR1 LGHDT, CDR2 YNNKEL (reference sequence). This CDR3 has 17 residues. The CDR3 DNA is TGTGCCAGCAGCCAGGACCTGAGCGGTGCTAATGGAAACACCATATATTTT. Its protein product is CASSQDLSGANGNTIYF.

The gene calls are TRBV28 and TRBJ1-1; TRBD1 matches at 11 bases. Germline CDR1 and CDR2: MDHEN and SYDVKM. Trimming at V came to 6 bases and at J to 5 bases, leaving 5 bases not matched to a gene. The CDR3 is made up of 14 amino acids. The CDR3 protein is CASSWTGGRTEAFF. CDR3 coding DNA: TGTGCCAGCAGCTGGACAGGGGGCAGGACTGAAGCTTTCTTT. Combining the CDR3 with reference TRBV28 and TRBJ1-1 gives the whole variable domain DVKVTQSSRYLVKRTGEKVFLECVQDMDHENMFWYRQDPGLGLRLIYFSYDVKMKEKGDIPEGYSVSREKKERFSLILESASTNQTSMYLCASSWTGGRTEAFFGQGTRLTVV.

The V and J genes are TRBV6-5 and TRBJ1-2; D is unresolved. Trimming took 7 bases from V and 0 from J, leaving 9 bases between them. The CDR3 has 13 residues. CDR1 is MNHEY, CDR2 SVGAGI, per germline. CDR3 sequence: CASTISSNYGYTF. In DNA, the CDR3 is TGTGCCAGCACGATCAGTTCTAACTATGGCTACACCTTC.

The chain joins TRBV7-9 to TRBJ2-6, with a possible D match to TRBD2 (5 bases). The CDR3 sequence is 16 residues long. Trimming shortened V by 1 base and J by 9 bases, and 16 bases separated the two germline ends. In germline, CDR1 is SEHNR, CDR2 FQNEAQ (reference sequence). The CDR3 nucleotides are TGTGCCAGCAGCTTAGACGGGCCGGGGTACGACAACGTCCTGACTTTC. Encoded protein: CASSLDGPGYDNVLTF.

The chain is built from TRBV7-8 and TRBJ2-5; TRBD2 matches 16 bases. Germline V gene lookup returns CDR1 SGHVS and CDR2 FQNEAQ. This CDR3 spans 17 amino acids. V trimming: 5 bases; J trimming: 5 bases; junction bases outside the gene matches: 8. Here the CDR3 DNA reads TGTGCCAGCAGCCCGGGACTAGCGGGGGGGTCTGGGGAGACCCAGTACTTC. This translates into CASSPGLAGGSGETQYF.

The gene calls are TRBV6-6 and TRBJ2-7, with D maybe TRBD2 (6 bases). There are 19 residues in the CDR3. The germline V and J ends were trimmed by 5 bases and 0 bases, with 26 bases remaining between them. The V gene's germline CDR1 is MNHNY and CDR2 SVGAGI (reference sequence). The CDR3 sequence: CASSPTPGSHQEGSYEQYF. The CDR3 DNA reads TGTGCCAGCAGTCCCACCCCGGGCTCCCACCAGGAGGGCTCCTACGAGCAGTACTTC.

CDR3 sequence reads: CASSWRAANTGELFF. The CDR3 DNA is TGTGCCAGCAGCTGGCGGGCAGCTAACACCGGGGAGCTGTTTTTT. The rearrangement joins TRBV7-9 to TRBJ2-2; maybe TRBD2 (5 bases). V was shortened by 4 bases and J by 2 bases, with 11 bases between the two germline ends. The CDR3 runs 15 residues. Germline-derived CDR1 and CDR2 are SEHNR and FQNEAQ (reference sequence).

This clone was observed once. This chain connects TRBV6-5 to TRBJ1-6; D unclear. Germline V gives CDR1 MNHEY, CDR2 SVGAGI. The length of the CDR3 is 14 residues. V lost 7 bases, J lost 7 bases, and 14 bases lay in between. The CDR3 region is CASKESARNSPLHF. The DNA for the CDR3 is TGTGCCAGCAAAGAATCCGCTAGGAATTCACCCCTCCACTTT.

This chain connects TRBV6-5 to TRBJ1-3; weak D call: TRBD1 (5 bases). Germline CDR1 and CDR2: MNHEY and SVGAGI. V lost 4 bases, J lost 0 bases, and 13 bases lay in between. CDR3 length: 16 residues. The CDR3 coding sequence is TGTGCCAGCAGTTTGACTGAGCAGGGCTCTGGAAACACCATATATTTT. This gives the protein CASSLTEQGSGNTIYF.

This clone turned up a few times. The chain combines TRBV5-6 with TRBJ2-6; 8 bases are a match to TRBD2. V lost 1 base to trimming and J lost 1 base; unmatched junction nucleotides: 10. CDR3 length equals 19 residues. Germline lookup yields CDR1 SGHDT and CDR2 YYEEEE. CDR3 sequence: CASSLSGGREVSGANVLTF. The CDR3 DNA follows: TGTGCCAGCAGCTTGAGCGGGGGCAGGGAGGTATCTGGGGCCAACGTCCTGACTTTC.

The chain joins TRBV5-4 to TRBJ2-4; TRBD1 agrees at 7 bases. The CDR3 contains 15 residues. V shed 4 bases, J shed 1 base, and the junction held 5 bases outside the gene matches. The germline V gene has CDR1 SGHNT and CDR2 YYREEE (reference sequence). CDR3 bases: TGTGCCAGCAGCAAGGTGACAGGGGCCAAAAACATTCAGTACTTC. It translates to CASSKVTGAKNIQYF.

The chain carries TRBV3-1 (or the pseudogene TRBV3-2) and TRBJ1-1, with no clear D. V gave up 3 bases and J gave up 2 bases, with 13 bases separating them. This CDR3 comprises 15 residues. CDR1 is LGHDT and CDR2 is YNNKEL in the germline V gene (reference sequence). CDR3 nucleotide sequence: TGTGCCAGCAGCCAGGCCCCGTGGGCAAACACTGAAGCTTTCTTT. Its translation: CASSQAPWANTEAFF.

The gene calls are TRBV2 and TRBJ1-1, with TRBD1 matching over 7 bases. Trimming removed 11 bases from V and 0 bases from J; junction bases left unmatched: 12. The CDR3 has 15 residues. Germline V gives CDR1 SNHLY, CDR2 FYNNEI. DNA of the CDR3: TGTGCCGTCGGGGGTGACAGGGTAATGAACACTGAAGCTTTCTTT. This encodes CAVGGDRVMNTEAFF.

The V call is TRBV10-3, the J call TRBJ1-2, with D possibly matching TRBD1 (6 bases). The CDR3 totals 13 residues. V was pared by 5 bases and J by 2 bases, with 9 bases between. Germline V gene data show CDR1 as ENHRY and CDR2 as SYGVKD. The CDR3 region is CAISQDRNYGYTF. CDR3 nucleotide sequence: TGTGCCATCAGTCAAGACAGGAACTATGGCTACACCTTC.

In this sample, this clone turned up a few times. The V and J genes are TRBV30 and TRBJ1-1; D is unclear. V was shortened by 4 bases and J by 5 bases, with 14 bases between the two germline ends. The germline gives CDR1 GTSNPN, CDR2 SVGIG (reference sequence). The CDR3 contains 13 residues. CDR3 amino acids: CAWTNNQRTEAFF. CDR3 nucleotide sequence: TGTGCCTGGACCAACAACCAGCGGACTGAAGCTTTCTTT.

V gene TRBV27 combines with J gene TRBJ1-1, with D tentatively TRBD1 (5 bases). Germline V gene lookup returns CDR1 MNHEY and CDR2 SMNVEV (reference sequence). Trimming removed 0 bases from V and 4 bases from J, with 12 bases in between. This CDR3 has 15 residues. CDR3 sequence: CASSLSSQGLTEAFF. The CDR3 DNA sequence: TGTGCCAGCAGTTTATCGTCGCAGGGCCTCACTGAAGCTTTCTTT.

The chain joins TRBV19 to TRBJ1-2, with 11 bases fitting TRBD1. In germline, CDR1 is LNHDA, CDR2 SQIVND (reference sequence). The V segment lost 6 bases and the J segment 0 bases; nucleotides outside the gene matches: 3. The CDR3 contains 15 residues. The CDR3 here is CASRGTGGTNYGYTF. CDR3 coding DNA: TGTGCCAGTAGAGGGACAGGGGGAACTAACTATGGCTACACCTTC.